Described below is a single T cell receptor (beta chain) sequence and its context. V lost 5 bases and J lost 11; bases outside the gene matches: 15. The CDR3 consists of 14 residues. Germline V gene lookup returns CDR1 SGHRS and CDR2 YFSETQ. Profiling relied on immunoSEQ multiplex PCR, and the TCRdb table lists in-frame clones only, not all of them. The sample contains 230,000 or so clones, more than 70% of which appear only once. The sample belongs to a study of blood T cell repertoires in COVID-19. V is TRBV5-1 and J is TRBJ1-1, with 7 nucleotides matching TRBD1. What was sequenced was PBMCs or T cells enriched from blood (not recorded which). This receptor was taken from a woman in her 40s with acute COVID-19. The chain's CDR3 is CASSLRQGLGSAFF. CDR3 sequence (DNA): TGCGCCAGCAGTTTGAGACAGGGCCTTGGTTCGGCTTTCTTT.